The present T cell receptor (beta chain) was sequenced within a study of sequential checkpoint blockade in melanoma (dated by TCRdb to the late 2010s). About the investigation overall: In a 1:1 randomization, patients received either first-line nivolumab then ipilimumab (arm A) or ipilimumab then nivolumab (arm B). Both trial sequences were followed by maintenance nivolumab. The full study reports these points: The model for predicting response that combines TCR metrics with mutation burden needs to be validated in larger, independent patient cohorts.

The germline V gene sets CDR1 to SGHRS and CDR2 to YFSETQ. Between the V and J ends, shortened by 1 base and 8 bases respectively, the junction contains 9 bases. The CDR3 contains 12 residues, cysteine and phenylalanine counted. The sequence is cut down to CDR3 DNA, 36 bases in frame from base 1. What this sample's treatment or condition label stands for: randomized to nivolumab then ipilimumab (arm A) or the reverse (arm B). None of the patients in the trial had previously been given DNA-damaging chemotherapy. A FACS Aria II flow cytometer was used to sort live CD3+CD8+ cells that were negative for CD19 and CD56 from thawed PBMCs. CheckMate 064, a randomized, open-label phase II trial of sequential checkpoint blockade, was the source of the samples, all of which came from patients with melanoma. Peripheral blood mononuclear cells were collected by leukapheresis, purified using Ficoll-Paque, and frozen in human serum containing about 10% DMSO. Right after sorting, the blood CD3+CD8+ cells were verified to be >95% pure, and DNA extraction followed.

Concerning this clone itself: The antigen it binds to is not known. Base quality data are lacking; no much larger clone is found one base away.

The immunoSEQ Assay was used to immunosequence TCRbeta CDR3 regions from genomic DNA. Before high-throughput sequencing, the genomic DNA was amplified using bias-controlled multiplex PCR. Under the source paper's analysis protocol: To quantify the absolute abundance of each unique TCRbeta CDR3 region, the sequences were collapsed and filtered. Clonality, defined as 1 minus Pielou's evenness, was calculated using only productive rearrangements. Clones with significantly greater frequencies in on-treatment versus baseline samples were identified using a previously published method. TCRdb limited this immuneACCESS table to in-frame rearrangements with V and J called. A share of clones is missing; checked studies link under half to unresolved V genes, and the rest is unexplained. V, J and clone size reflect that table, while D and trimming were determined from the DNA. This sample gives some 9,100 clones in total; around four fifths of them show up just once. The ten largest clones represent 14% of the sample.

The source was CD8+ T cells sorted from blood (inferred from file names), collected from a patient given nivolumab and ipilimumab in sequence. Here the chain combines TRBV5-1 and TRBJ1-1; the best D guess is TRBD1, with 6 bases matching. The receptor was derived from a human donor with melanoma. At the DNA level, the sequence is TGCGCCAGCAGCTTGTCGGACAGCGAAGCTTTCTTT. Its protein reads: CASSLSDSEAFF.